The 8 T cell receptor beta chains given below trace back to one sample, sequenced in a study of early T cells in non-severe SARS-CoV-2 infection. MiXCR, run by TCRdb on the 5' RACE reads, gives a single entry per CDR3 protein. Of 55,000 to 80,000 distinct CDR3 sequences listed, approximately 10% are singletons. The material sequenced was whole blood. These receptors were collected from an adult who was a healthcare worker with PCR-confirmed SARS-CoV-2 infection or an uninfected control (not recorded which).

This clonotype was observed a handful of times. The chain recombines TRBV18 with TRBJ2-7, with D possibly being TRBD1 (6 bases). This CDR3 spans 14 amino acids. V shed 0 bases and J shed 1 base, with 7 bases lying between them. CDR1 and CDR2 from the germline V gene are KGHSH and LQKENI. CDR3 nucleotide sequence: TGTGCCAGCTCACCACCCACAGGGTCCTACGAGCAGTACTTC. It encodes CASSPPTGSYEQYF.

This clonotype was found a few times. The V gene is TRBV29-1, the J gene TRBJ1-1; 8 positions agree with TRBD1. V shed 8 bases and J 4 bases; nucleotides not matched to a gene: 6. The CDR3 totals 12 residues. Germline assignment: CDR1 SQVTM and CDR2 ANQGSEA. The CDR3 here is CSSQGAGTEAFF. The CDR3 nucleotides read TGCAGCTCCCAGGGGGCCGGCACTGAAGCTTTCTTT.

This clonotype occurred many times. DNA of the CDR3: TGTGCCAGCAGAACGACCGGGACCCCAGGGCAGTACTTC. Its protein is CASRTTGTPGQYF. The V gene is TRBV3-1, the J gene TRBJ2-5; either TRBD1 or TRBD2 may fit D (5 bases each). This CDR3 is 13 amino acids long. CDR1 LGHDT and CDR2 YNNKEL come from the germline V gene (reference sequence). The ends were cut back, 6 bases at V and 11 bases at J, with 19 bases in the middle.

J is TRBJ2-1 and V is TRBV7-2, with D hard to call. V lost 1 base, J lost 4 bases, and 5 bases lay in between. CDR1 SGHTA and CDR2 FQGNSA come from the germline V gene. The CDR3 is 13 amino acids. CDR3 sequence reads: CASSLGRYNEQFF. The CDR3 nucleotides read TGTGCCAGCAGCTTAGGCAGGTACAATGAGCAGTTCTTC.

This clonotype was counted a few times. V is TRBV2 and J is TRBJ2-4; D ambiguous. V lost 7 bases, J lost 4 bases, and 8 bases lay in between. Germline V gene data show CDR1 as SNHLY and CDR2 as FYNNEI. There are 12 residues in the CDR3. For the CDR3, the DNA is TGTGCCAGCAATCACCAAAAAAACATTCAGTACTTC. Protein product: CASNHQKNIQYF.

In this sample, this clonotype turned up many times. The rearrangement links TRBV7-6 to TRBJ1-2, with TRBD1 identical over 9 bases. V lost 1 base to trimming and J lost 7 bases; unmatched junction nucleotides: 4. Germline lookup yields CDR1 SGHVS and CDR2 FNYEAQ. This CDR3 region has 14 residues. CDR3 sequence: CASSLEGQGGGYTF. CDR3 coding DNA: TGTGCCAGCAGCTTAGAGGGACAGGGCGGTGGCTACACCTTC.

This clonotype was picked up many times. The chain carries TRBV5-4 and TRBJ2-7, with 10 bases aligning to TRBD2. V shed 4 bases, J shed 3 bases, and the junction held 7 bases outside the gene matches. This CDR3 region has 15 residues. The V gene's germline CDR1 is SGHNT and CDR2 YYREEE (reference sequence). Written as DNA, the CDR3 is TGTGCCAGCAGCCCTAGCGGGGGAAAGATCTACGAGCAGTACTTC. This translates into CASSPSGGKIYEQYF.

This clonotype was seen repeatedly, ten times or more. This sequence joins TRBV6-5 and TRBJ2-3, with 9 bases fitting TRBD1. V lost 6 bases to trimming and J lost 6 bases; unmatched junction nucleotides: 7. The CDR3 totals 14 residues. Per the germline V gene, CDR1 is MNHEY and CDR2 is SVGAGI. The CDR3 coding sequence is TGTGCCAGCAGGTTCTGGGACAGGGACGATACGCAGTATTTT. Its translation: CASRFWDRDDTQYF.